The source of this T cell receptor beta chain is a study of blood T cell repertoires in COVID-19. Across the whole study: Sites in the United States, Italy and Spain provided acute and convalescent COVID-19 samples. The analysed material was cDNA or gDNA that came from T cells, B-cell-depleted T cells, or PBMCs.

Using immunoSEQ multiplex PCR, the repertoire was profiled, and TCRdb retains in-frame clones only, with some absent. This table holds roughly 69,000 clones, roughly 88% found once. The CDR3 is 14 amino acids. Specimen: peripheral blood. The chain couples TRBV21-1 to TRBJ1-5. TRBV21-1 is listed as a pseudogene. The source of this sequence is a human donor in a cohort sampled during active COVID-19. The CDR3 nucleotides read TGTGCCAGCAGCTCCCCCCCGTCCCATCAGCCCCAGCATTTT. This codes for CASSSPPSHQPQHF.